Listed below are T cell receptor beta chains from one sample, sequenced in a study of T-cell reconstitution after alpha-beta-depleted transplantation in children. TCRdb re-derived calls from the PCR reads in MiXCR, one entry per CDR3 protein. The data hold about 610,000 distinct CDR3 sequences, with roughly a tenth observed a single time. Source: PBMCs from the stem cell graft donor, taken from the stem cell graft. The receptors stem from a human donor who donated a stem cell graft to a child with acute myeloid leukemia. Each CDR3 is given with its conserved first and last residue. A D gene is named only where the DNA matches it firmly. Size is stated for part of the rows, as once, few or many counts, or as a class when the clone is expanded.

>NA|TRBJ1-2|TRBV20-1|TRBD1
TGCAGTGCTTATTCGACAGGGGCTGGGCATGGCTACACCTTC
CSAYSTGAGHGYTF
>NA|TRBJ2-5|TRBV12-3/TRBV12-4|NA
TGTGCCAGCAGCCATTCGGGGATGCCAGAGACCCAGTACTTC
CASSHSGMPETQYF
>NA|TRBJ2-1|TRBV28|TRBD1
TGTGCCAGCAGTTTGTTTGGGACAGGGGGCGAGCGGGTGCGGCAGTTCTTC
CASSLFGTGGERVRQFF
>few|TRBJ2-2|TRBV9|NA
TGTGCCAGCAAGGATTGGCTCACCGGGGAGCTGTTTTTT
CASKDWLTGELFF
>NA|TRBJ2-5|TRBV7-2|NA
TGTGCCAGCAGCTTAGTATCAACAGGATTCCAAGAGACCCAGTACTTC
CASSLVSTGFQETQYF
>NA|TRBJ2-5|TRBV7-6|NA
TGTGCCAGCAGCTTAGCAAAGCGGCTAGAGACCCAGTACTTC
CASSLAKRLETQYF
>many|TRBJ2-3|TRBV7-9|NA
TGCGCCAGCAGCTTGGAGCGCACAGATACGCAGTATTTT
CASSLERTDTQYF
>few|TRBJ2-3|TRBV20-1|TRBD2
TGCAGTGCTCCCAGCGGACTAGCGGGAACAGGGACGCAGTATTTT
CSAPSGLAGTGTQYF
>many|TRBJ2-3|TRBV7-9|NA
TGTGCCAGCAGCTTTCCCCTTTCGGGAGAGGGCACAGATACGCAGTATTTT
CASSFPLSGEGTDTQYF
>few|TRBJ2-1|TRBV20-1|NA
TGCAGTGCTAGTTCTAAAGAGTCGAGCTCCTACAATGAGCAGTTCTTC
CSASSKESSSYNEQFF
>few|TRBJ2-2|TRBV11-3|NA
TGTGCCAGCAGCTTAATCGTTGGGGGAGTCACCGGGGAGCTGTTTTTT
CASSLIVGGVTGELFF
>NA|TRBJ2-1|TRBV20-1|NA
TGCTGTGCTAGGATTGGTGCGACAAGGTCCTACAATGAGCAGTTCTTC
CCARIGATRSYNEQFF
>few|TRBJ2-3|TRBV25-1|TRBD1
TGTGCCACCGTCCTCTGGACAGGGGACATTAGCACAGATACGCAGTATTTT
CATVLWTGDISTDTQYF
>many|TRBJ2-7|TRBV27|TRBD2
TGTGCCAGCAGTCCCGACGTCCAGCGGGAGTCATACGAGCAGTACTTC
CASSPDVQRESYEQYF
>many|TRBJ2-1|TRBV6-2/TRBV6-3|NA
TGTGCCAGCAGTTACTCGGACTTGCTGAATGAGCAGTTCTTC
CASSYSDLLNEQFF
>few|TRBJ2-7|TRBV6-5|NA
TGTGCCAGCAGTTACCGGCGCTCCTACGAGCAGTACTTC
CASSYRRSYEQYF
>NA|TRBJ2-3|TRBV20-1|NA
TGCAGTGCCAAAATACCCGATACGCAGTATTTT
CSAKIPDTQYF
>NA|TRBJ2-7|TRBV28|NA
TGTGCCAGCAGTTTACTGGGTCCCCACGAGCAGTACTTC
CASSLLGPHEQYF
>NA|TRBJ2-5|TRBV20-1|TRBD2
TGCAGTGCTAGATCCTTGACTAGCGCCCAAGAGACCCAGTACTTC
CSARSLTSAQETQYF
>many|TRBJ2-7|TRBV12-3/TRBV12-4|NA
TGTGCCAGGTACTGTGAGCAGTACTTC
CARYCEQYF
>few|TRBJ1-2|TRBV15|TRBD1
TGTGCCACCAGCTTAACCCCGGGGGACAGGACTAACTATGGCTACACCTTC
CATSLTPGDRTNYGYTF
>NA|TRBJ1-5|TRBV18|TRBD1
TGTGCCAGCTCACTTATTGGGGGACAGGGCCCAAATCAGCCCCAGCATTTT
CASSLIGGQGPNQPQHF
>many|TRBJ2-5|TRBV7-9|NA
TGTGCCAGCAGCCCGTCCGGGACCCAGTACTTC
CASSPSGTQYF
>few|TRBJ2-7|TRBV15|TRBD2
TGTGCCACCAGCAATCCGACTAGCGGGAGCTCCTACGAGCAGTACTTC
CATSNPTSGSSYEQYF
>many|TRBJ1-5|TRBV20-1|TRBD1
TGCAGTGCTAGGGAACAGGGGTTAGGGAATCAGCCCCAGCATTTT
CSAREQGLGNQPQHF
>few|TRBJ2-5|TRBV20-1|TRBD2
TGCAGTGCTATACCTAGCGGGAGGGCAGTAAAGACCCAGTACTTC
CSAIPSGRAVKTQYF
>many|TRBJ2-5|TRBV20-1|NA
TGCAGTGCTAGGGCTAGCGTTGGTACCCAGTACTTC
CSARASVGTQYF
>NA|TRBJ2-1|TRBV7-9|TRBD2
TGTGCCAGCAGCCCCTCCAGGGGCGGGAGGACCAATGAGCAGTTCTTC
CASSPSRGGRTNEQFF
>NA|TRBJ2-7|TRBV4-3|NA
TGCGCCAGCAGCCAAGTGGGGCACAGCGAGCAGTACTTC
CASSQVGHSEQYF
>NA|TRBJ2-1|TRBV19|NA
TGTGCCAGTATCGGAGGGAACAGGGGGTTAACGGGAGGGCATAATGAGCAGTTCTTC
CASIGGNRGLTGGHNEQFF
>many|TRBJ1-1|TRBV14|NA
TGTGCCAGCAGCGAAGTCTTTGGGGCGACTGAAGCTTTCTTT
CASSEVFGATEAFF
>NA|TRBJ2-2|TRBV7-7|NA
TGTGCTAGCAGCGCCGGACAGTTTGGCAACACCGGGGAGCTGTTTTTT
CASSAGQFGNTGELFF
>NA|TRBJ2-3|TRBV10-3|TRBD2
TGTGCCATCAGTGATAGCGGGAGGATTGCAGATACGCAGTATTTT
CAISDSGRIADTQYF
>NA|TRBJ2-7|TRBV7-2|NA
TGTGCCAGCAGCCGGACACCCTTGACCTACGAGCAGTACTTC
CASSRTPLTYEQYF
>many|TRBJ2-7|TRBV7-9|TRBD2
TGTGCCAGCAGCTTCAGCCTAGCGGGGTCCTCCTACGAGCAGTACTTC
CASSFSLAGSSYEQYF
>few|TRBJ2-1|TRBV29-1|NA
TGCAGCGTTGTTCGTATGGTTACAGGGAATGAGCAGTTCTTC
CSVVRMVTGNEQFF
>NA|TRBJ2-5|TRBV25-1|NA
TGTGCCAGCAGTCAACGGAGGCAAGAGACCCAGTACTTC
CASSQRRQETQYF